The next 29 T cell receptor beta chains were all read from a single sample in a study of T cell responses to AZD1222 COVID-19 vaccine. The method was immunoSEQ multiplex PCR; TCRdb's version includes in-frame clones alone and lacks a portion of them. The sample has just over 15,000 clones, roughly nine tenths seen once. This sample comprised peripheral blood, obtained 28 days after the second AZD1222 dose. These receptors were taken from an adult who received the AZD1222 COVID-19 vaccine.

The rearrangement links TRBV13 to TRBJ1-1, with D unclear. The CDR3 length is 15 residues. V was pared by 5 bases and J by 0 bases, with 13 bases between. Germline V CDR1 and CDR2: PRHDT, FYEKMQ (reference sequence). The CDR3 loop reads CASSPLAGMNTEAFF. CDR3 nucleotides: TGTGCCAGCAGCCCCCTGGCGGGAATGAACACTGAAGCTTTCTTT.

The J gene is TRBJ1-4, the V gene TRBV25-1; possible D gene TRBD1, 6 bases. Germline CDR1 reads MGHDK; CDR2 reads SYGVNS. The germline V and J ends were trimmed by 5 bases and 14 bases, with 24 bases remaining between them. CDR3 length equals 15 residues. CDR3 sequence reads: CASSPQGGRSGGLFF. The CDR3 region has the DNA TGTGCCAGCAGTCCCCAAGGGGGGCGGTCAGGAGGGCTGTTTTTT.

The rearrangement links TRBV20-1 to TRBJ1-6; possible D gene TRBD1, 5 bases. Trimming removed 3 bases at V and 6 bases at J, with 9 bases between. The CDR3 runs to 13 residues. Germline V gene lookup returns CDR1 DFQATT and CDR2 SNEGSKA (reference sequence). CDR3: CSASGAANSPLHF. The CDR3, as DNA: TGCAGTGCTAGTGGGGCTGCTAATTCACCCCTCCACTTT.

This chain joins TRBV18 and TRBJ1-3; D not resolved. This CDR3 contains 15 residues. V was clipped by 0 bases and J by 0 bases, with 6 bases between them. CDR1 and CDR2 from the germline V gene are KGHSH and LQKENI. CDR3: CASSPPTDSGNTIYF. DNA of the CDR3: TGTGCCAGCTCACCACCAACCGACTCTGGAAACACCATATATTTT.

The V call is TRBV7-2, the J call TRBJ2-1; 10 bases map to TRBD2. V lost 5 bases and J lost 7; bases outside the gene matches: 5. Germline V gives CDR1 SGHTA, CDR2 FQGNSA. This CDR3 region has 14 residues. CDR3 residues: CASSRTSGENEQFF. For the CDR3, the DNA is TGTGCCAGCAGCCGCACTAGCGGGGAGAATGAGCAGTTCTTC.

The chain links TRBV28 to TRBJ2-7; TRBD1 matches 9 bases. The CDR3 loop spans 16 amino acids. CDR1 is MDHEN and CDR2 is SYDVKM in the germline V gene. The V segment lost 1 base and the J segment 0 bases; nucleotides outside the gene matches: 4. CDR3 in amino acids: CASSLFRTGASYEQYF. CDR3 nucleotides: TGTGCCAGCAGTTTATTCAGGACAGGGGCCTCCTACGAGCAGTACTTC.

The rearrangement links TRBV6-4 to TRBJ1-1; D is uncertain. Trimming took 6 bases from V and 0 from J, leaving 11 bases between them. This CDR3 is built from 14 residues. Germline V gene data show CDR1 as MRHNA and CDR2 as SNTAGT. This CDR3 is CASSPSGLNTEAFF. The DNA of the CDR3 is TGTGCCAGCAGCCCCAGTGGGTTGAACACTGAAGCTTTCTTT.

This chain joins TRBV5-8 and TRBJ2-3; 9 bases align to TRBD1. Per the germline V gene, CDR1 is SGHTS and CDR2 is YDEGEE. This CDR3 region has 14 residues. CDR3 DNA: TGTGCTGACGACAGGGGGGGTAGCACAGATACGCAGTATTTT. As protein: CADDRGGSTDTQYF.

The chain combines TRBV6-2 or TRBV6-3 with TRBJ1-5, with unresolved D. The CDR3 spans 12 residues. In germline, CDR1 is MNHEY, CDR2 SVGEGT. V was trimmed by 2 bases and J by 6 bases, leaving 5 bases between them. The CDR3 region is CASSYGGQPQHF. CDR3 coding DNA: TGTGCCAGCAGTTACGGAGGTCAGCCCCAGCATTTT.

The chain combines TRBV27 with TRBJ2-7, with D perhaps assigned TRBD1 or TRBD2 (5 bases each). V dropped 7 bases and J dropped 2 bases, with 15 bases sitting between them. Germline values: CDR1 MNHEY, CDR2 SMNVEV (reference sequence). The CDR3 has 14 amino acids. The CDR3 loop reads CASTSGRRPYEQYF. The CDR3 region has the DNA TGTGCCAGCACCTCGGGACGGAGGCCCTACGAGCAGTACTTC.

This chain's CDR3 is CSAGTGRAYGYTF. The CDR3 nucleotides are TGCAGCGCCGGGACAGGGAGGGCCTATGGCTACACCTTC. The chain carries TRBV29-1 and TRBJ1-2; 9 bases fit TRBD1. Germline V gene sequence: CDR1 SQVTM, CDR2 ANQGSEA. This CDR3 is 13 amino acids long. V gave up 7 bases and J gave up 4 bases; unmatched junction bases: 7.

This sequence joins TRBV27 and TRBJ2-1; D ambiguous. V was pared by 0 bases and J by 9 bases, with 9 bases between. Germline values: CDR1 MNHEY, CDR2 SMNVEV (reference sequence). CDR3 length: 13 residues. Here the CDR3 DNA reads TGTGCCAGCAGTTTATCAGGGCGGCTTGAGCAGTTCTTC. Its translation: CASSLSGRLEQFF.

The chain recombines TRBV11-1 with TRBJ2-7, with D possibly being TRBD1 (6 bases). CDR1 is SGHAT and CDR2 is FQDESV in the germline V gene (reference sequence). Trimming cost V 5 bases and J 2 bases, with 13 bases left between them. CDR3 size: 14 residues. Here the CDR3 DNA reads TGTGCCAGCAGCCACAGACAGGCCGCCTACGAGCAGTACTTC. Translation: CASSHRQAAYEQYF.

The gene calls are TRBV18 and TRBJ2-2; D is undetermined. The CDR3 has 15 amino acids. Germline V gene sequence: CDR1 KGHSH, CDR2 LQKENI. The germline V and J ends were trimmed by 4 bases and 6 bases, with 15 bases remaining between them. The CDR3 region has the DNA TGTGCCAGCTCACGGACGGGCGCGTTTCCCGGGGAGCTGTTTTTT. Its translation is CASSRTGAFPGELFF.

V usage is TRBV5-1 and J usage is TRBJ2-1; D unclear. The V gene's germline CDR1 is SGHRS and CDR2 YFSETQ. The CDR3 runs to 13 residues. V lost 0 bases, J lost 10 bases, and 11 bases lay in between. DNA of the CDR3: TGCGCCAGCAGCTTGGGGGGTAAACGCGAGCAGTTCTTC. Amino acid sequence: CASSLGGKREQFF.

The chain's CDR3 is CASSVVGEGNTEAFF. The CDR3 DNA is TGTGCCAGCAGCGTAGTTGGGGAGGGGAACACTGAAGCTTTCTTT. V and J are TRBV9 and TRBJ1-1; D remains unclear. V dropped 0 bases and J dropped 1 base, with 10 bases sitting between them. The CDR3 contains 15 residues. The V gene's germline CDR1 is SGDLS and CDR2 YYNGEE.

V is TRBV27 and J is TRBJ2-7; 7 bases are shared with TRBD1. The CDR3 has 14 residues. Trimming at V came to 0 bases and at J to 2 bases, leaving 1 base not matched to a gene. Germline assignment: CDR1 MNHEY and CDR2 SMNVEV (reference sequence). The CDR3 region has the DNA TGTGCCAGCAGTTTATCGACAGGGCCCTACGAGCAGTACTTC. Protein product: CASSLSTGPYEQYF.

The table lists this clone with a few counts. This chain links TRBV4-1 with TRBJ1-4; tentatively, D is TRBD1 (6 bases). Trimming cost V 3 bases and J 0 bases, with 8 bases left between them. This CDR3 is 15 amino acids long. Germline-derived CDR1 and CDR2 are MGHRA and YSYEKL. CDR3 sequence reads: CASSHNRATNEKLFF. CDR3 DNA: TGCGCCAGCAGCCACAACAGGGCAACTAATGAAAAACTGTTTTTT.

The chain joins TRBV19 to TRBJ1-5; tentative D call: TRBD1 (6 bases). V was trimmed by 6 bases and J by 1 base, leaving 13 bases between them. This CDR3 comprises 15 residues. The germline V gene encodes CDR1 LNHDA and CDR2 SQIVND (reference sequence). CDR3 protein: CASSLRGTSNQPQHF. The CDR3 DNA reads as TGTGCCAGTAGCCTAAGGGGGACAAGCAATCAGCCCCAGCATTTT.

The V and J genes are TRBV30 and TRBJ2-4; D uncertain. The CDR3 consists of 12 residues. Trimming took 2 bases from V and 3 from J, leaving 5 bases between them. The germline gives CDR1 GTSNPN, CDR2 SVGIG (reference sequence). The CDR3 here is CAWSPSKNIQYF. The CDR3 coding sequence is TGTGCCTGGAGTCCCAGCAAAAACATTCAGTACTTC.

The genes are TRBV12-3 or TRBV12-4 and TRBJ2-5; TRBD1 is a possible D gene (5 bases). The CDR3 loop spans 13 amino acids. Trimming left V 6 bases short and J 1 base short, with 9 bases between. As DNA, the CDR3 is TGTGCCAGCAGACAGGAGATCCAAGAGACCCAGTACTTC. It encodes CASRQEIQETQYF.

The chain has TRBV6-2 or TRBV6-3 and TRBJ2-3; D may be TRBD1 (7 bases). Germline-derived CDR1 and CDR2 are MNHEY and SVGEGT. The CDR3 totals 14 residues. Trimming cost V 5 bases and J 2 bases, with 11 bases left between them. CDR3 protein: CASSGGTATDTQYF. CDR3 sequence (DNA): TGTGCCAGCAGTGGAGGGACAGCCACAGATACGCAGTATTTT.

CDR3 amino acids: CASSLDSGSYNEQFF. The CDR3 coding sequence is TGTGCCAGCAGCTTGGATAGCGGCTCCTACAATGAGCAGTTCTTC. The chain combines TRBV7-2 with TRBJ2-1, with D tentatively TRBD2 (6 bases). V dropped 3 bases and J dropped 0 bases, with 9 bases sitting between them. The CDR3 contains 15 residues. CDR1 is SGHTA, CDR2 FQGNSA, per germline.

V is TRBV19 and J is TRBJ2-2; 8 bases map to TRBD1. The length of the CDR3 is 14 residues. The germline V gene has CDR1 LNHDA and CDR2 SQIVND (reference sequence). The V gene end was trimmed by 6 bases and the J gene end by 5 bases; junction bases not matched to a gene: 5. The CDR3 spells CASSHQGATGELFF. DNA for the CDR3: TGTGCCAGTAGCCATCAGGGGGCAACCGGGGAGCTGTTTTTT.

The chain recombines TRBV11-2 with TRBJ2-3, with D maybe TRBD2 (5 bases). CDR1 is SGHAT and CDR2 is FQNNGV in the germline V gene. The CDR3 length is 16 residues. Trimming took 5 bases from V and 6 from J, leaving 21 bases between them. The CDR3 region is CASSPDPTGLSDTQYF. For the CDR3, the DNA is TGTGCCAGCAGCCCAGACCCGACGGGATTGAGCGATACGCAGTATTTT.

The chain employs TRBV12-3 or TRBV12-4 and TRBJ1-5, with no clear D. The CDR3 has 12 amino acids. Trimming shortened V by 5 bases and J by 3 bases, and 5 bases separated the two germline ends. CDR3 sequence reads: CASSPANQPQHF. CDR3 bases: TGTGCCAGCAGTCCGGCCAATCAGCCCCAGCATTTT.

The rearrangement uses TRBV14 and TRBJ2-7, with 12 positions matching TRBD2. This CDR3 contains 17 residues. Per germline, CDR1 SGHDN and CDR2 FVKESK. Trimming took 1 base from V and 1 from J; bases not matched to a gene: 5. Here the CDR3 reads CASSQGLAGAGSYEQYF. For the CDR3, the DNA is TGTGCCAGCAGCCAAGGACTAGCGGGAGCAGGTTCCTACGAGCAGTACTTC.

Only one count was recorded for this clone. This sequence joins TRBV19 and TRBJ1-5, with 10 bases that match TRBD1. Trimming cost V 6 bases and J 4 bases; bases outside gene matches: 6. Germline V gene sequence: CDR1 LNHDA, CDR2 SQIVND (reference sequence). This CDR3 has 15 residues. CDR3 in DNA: TGTGCCAGTAGATTTGGGACAGGGGTGAATCAGCCCCAGCATTTT. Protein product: CASRFGTGVNQPQHF.

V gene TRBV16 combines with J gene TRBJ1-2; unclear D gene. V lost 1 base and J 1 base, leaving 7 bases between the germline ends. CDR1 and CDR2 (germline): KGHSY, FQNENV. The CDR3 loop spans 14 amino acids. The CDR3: CASSQFGVNYGYTF. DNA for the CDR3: TGTGCCAGCAGCCAATTCGGGGTTAACTATGGCTACACCTTC.